The present TCR beta chain was sequenced within a study of T cell responses to AZD1222 COVID-19 vaccine. Background on the study: Samples with a second dose at about 4 or about 12 weeks were pooled together. Study findings and constraints: Researchers took repertoire samples only after the peak T cell response had come. In the spike-specific TCR repertoire, nearly half reportedly target unmutated variant regions.

V trimming: 5 bases; J trimming: 9 bases; junction bases outside the gene matches: 11. Looked up from germline, CDR1 is LNHDA and CDR2 is SQIVND (reference sequence). The CDR3 extends over 15 amino acids. To note about this clone: Its target is unknown.

Produced via immunoSEQ multiplex PCR; TCRdb's table is partial and in-frame only. The data contain about 140,000 clones, around 93% of them singletons. The rearrangement links TRBV19 to TRBJ1-5, with 9 bases identical to TRBD1. The sample consisted of peripheral blood, taken on day 0 of AZD1222 vaccination. The TCR originated in an adult in good health. This CDR3 reads CASSYAWDRARPQHF. DNA of the CDR3: TGTGCCAGTAGTTACGCCTGGGACAGGGCTAGGCCCCAGCATTTT.